This T cell receptor (beta chain) was recovered during a study of blood T cell repertoires in COVID-19. On the study more broadly: T cells, B-cell-depleted T cells, or PBMCs provided the cDNA or gDNA that served as material.

There are 16 residues in the CDR3. Deletions cut 3 bases from V and 0 bases from J, with 14 bases between. Germline loops: CDR1 LNHDA, CDR2 SQIVND (reference sequence). Libraries were prepared by immunoSEQ multiplex PCR; TCRdb keeps only in-frame clonotypes and omits some of them. The sample lists roughly 300,000 clones, more than 85% occurring once. The clonotype was recovered from a woman aged 25 to 39 who had recovered from COVID-19. The chain joins TRBV19 to TRBJ1-1; D gene ambiguous. Sequencing was done on a sample of PBMCs or T cells enriched from blood (not recorded which). The CDR3 DNA reads TGTGCCAGTAGTATGAGCGGGCCTGGGCTGAACACTGAAGCTTTCTTT. Residues: CASSMSGPGLNTEAFF.